A single sample is the source of the 24 T cell receptor beta chains below, sequenced in a study of cytomegalovirus exposure and HLA in healthy donors. Primers for the PCR totalled 60 Vbeta and 13 Jbeta. The data were produced by immunoSEQ multiplex PCR, yet TCRdb's version contains in-frame clones alone and is incomplete. This sample's table reports just over 200,000 clones. Sequencing was done on a sample of PBMCs. The receptors were gathered from a girl between 2 and 10 years old in good health and CMV-seropositive.

This chain uses TRBV5-3 with TRBJ2-7, with 7 positions matching TRBD2. TRBV5-3 is an ORF, and what it does is uncertain. The V segment lost 0 bases and the J segment 0 bases; nucleotides outside the gene matches: 6. The CDR3 has 16 amino acids. The CDR3 sequence: CARSLVGRESSYEQYF. CDR3 bases: TGTGCCAGAAGCTTGGTAGGGCGGGAGAGCTCCTACGAGCAGTACTTC.

V usage is TRBV30 and J usage is TRBJ2-6, with D hard to call. Germline V CDR1 and CDR2: GTSNPN, SVGIG (reference sequence). This CDR3 has 14 amino acids. The V gene lost 6 bases and the J gene lost 2 bases, with 11 bases spanning the gap. CDR3: CACNTVAGANVLTF. CDR3 coding DNA: TGTGCCTGTAATACGGTGGCTGGGGCCAACGTCCTGACTTTC.

The chain links TRBV30 to TRBJ2-2, with 7 bases that match TRBD1. The CDR3 is made up of 14 amino acids. Unmatched junction bases numbered 6, after V lost 3 bases and J lost 5 bases. Germline V gene data show CDR1 as GTSNPN and CDR2 as SVGIG (reference sequence). CDR3 nucleotides: TGTGCCTGGAGGGGACAGTTGGGAACCGGGGAGCTGTTTTTT. Amino acid sequence: CAWRGQLGTGELFF.

Comments on this clone: At one boundary the junction diverges from the germline segment, which might be a read error. This chain connects TRBV7-2 to TRBJ1-2; TRBD1 aligns across 7 bases. The CDR3 extends over 13 amino acids. Germline-derived CDR1 and CDR2 are SGHTA and FQGNSA. The CDR3 is CASSSTGNCGYTF. The DNA of the CDR3 is TGTGCCAGCAGCTCGACAGGGAACTGTGGCTACACCTTC.

The V and J genes are TRBV6-5 and TRBJ2-3, with 7 bases lining up with TRBD1. V shed 8 bases, J shed 6 bases, and the junction held 2 bases outside the gene matches. The CDR3 length is 11 residues. Germline-derived CDR1 and CDR2 are MNHEY and SVGAGI. CDR3 residues: CASGQVDTQYF. The CDR3 nucleotides are TGTGCCAGCGGACAGGTGGATACGCAGTATTTT.

The chain couples TRBV11-2 to TRBJ2-1; TRBD2 matches at 9 bases. CDR1 and CDR2 from the germline V gene are SGHAT and FQNNGV. CDR3 length: 15 amino acids. J was trimmed by 7 bases and V by 3 bases; bases with no gene match: 7. This chain's CDR3 is CASSFRFSGSNEQFF. CDR3 DNA: TGTGCCAGCAGCTTTCGGTTTAGCGGGAGTAATGAGCAGTTCTTC.

The J gene is TRBJ1-3, the V gene TRBV27; the D is unclear. This CDR3 comprises 15 residues. The germline gives CDR1 MNHEY, CDR2 SMNVEV (reference sequence). V was pared by 2 bases and J by 3 bases, with 11 bases between. The CDR3 sequence: CASSLGSHDGNTIYF. The CDR3 DNA follows: TGTGCCAGCAGTTTAGGCAGTCATGATGGAAACACCATATATTTT.

V gene TRBV10-3 combines with J gene TRBJ2-1, with D uncertain. Germline loops: CDR1 ENHRY, CDR2 SYGVKD. Between the trimmed V and J ends, which lost 0 bases and 13 bases, there was a span of 10 bases. CDR3 size: 12 residues. The CDR3 protein is CAISESKDSQFF. In DNA, the CDR3 is TGTGCCATCAGTGAGTCGAAGGATAGCCAGTTCTTC.

This chain connects TRBV16 to TRBJ1-5; TRBD1 is a possible D gene (5 bases). The germline gives CDR1 KGHSY, CDR2 FQNENV. V lost 0 bases, J lost 11 bases, and 17 bases lay in between. There are 15 residues in the CDR3. The CDR3 is CASSQSVGAVWAQHF. CDR3 nucleotide sequence: TGTGCCAGCAGCCAATCGGTAGGGGCTGTGTGGGCCCAGCATTTT.

The chain uses TRBV5-1 and TRBJ2-3; tentative D call: TRBD2 (6 bases). Germline CDR1 and CDR2: SGHRS and YFSETQ. Trimming pared 0 bases from V and 5 bases from J, leaving 19 bases between. The CDR3 extends over 17 amino acids. CDR3 DNA: TGCGCCAGCAGCTTGGATTCAGGGAGGCCGCAAGAAGATACGCAGTATTTT. It yields the protein CASSLDSGRPQEDTQYF.

The chain employs TRBV5-8 and TRBJ1-5; D uncertain. Trimming cost V 2 bases and J 0 bases, with 6 bases left between them. This CDR3 contains 14 residues. Germline V gives CDR1 SGHTS, CDR2 YDEGEE. The CDR3 DNA is TGTGCCAGCAGCTTTTTACATAGCAATCAGCCCCAGCATTTT. Encoded protein: CASSFLHSNQPQHF.

CDR3 coding DNA: TGTGCCAGCAGCCTCCTGGGGGGAAAGAACACTGAAGCTTTCTTT. Amino acids: CASSLLGGKNTEAFF. The chain couples TRBV14 to TRBJ1-1, with a weak D call TRBD1 (5 bases). This CDR3 has 15 amino acids. CDR1 SGHDN and CDR2 FVKESK come from the germline V gene. Trimming stripped 4 bases from V and 1 base from J, with 13 bases between.

This sequence joins TRBV4-1 and TRBJ2-5; the D gene is possibly TRBD2 (6 bases). Judging by the DNA end, TRBJ2-7 fits better; the J call may be wrong. The CDR3 has 14 amino acids. The V gene's germline CDR1 is MGHRA and CDR2 YSYEKL. The CDR3 DNA is TGCGCCAGCAGCCAAGAGGAGGGTTTGTACGAGCAGTACTTC. Protein: CASSQEEGLYEQYF.

This chain connects TRBV29-1 to TRBJ2-1; TRBD2 matches at 7 bases. This CDR3 has 16 residues. Germline V gene data show CDR1 as SQVTM and CDR2 as ANQGSEA. The V and J ends lost 2 bases and 1 base, in that order; junction bases with no gene match: 8. CDR3 in DNA: TGCAGCGTTGAATGGGCGGGAGAGGTATCCTACAATGAGCAGTTCTTC. Its translation: CSVEWAGEVSYNEQFF.

The CDR3 DNA reads TGCGCCAGCAGCTTTGCGGCTAGCGGGAGCGAGACCCAGTACTTC. As protein: CASSFAASGSETQYF. The chain couples TRBV5-1 to TRBJ2-5, with 10 bases aligning to TRBD2. The CDR3 covers 15 residues. Germline V gene lookup returns CDR1 SGHRS and CDR2 YFSETQ. The V segment lost 2 bases and the J segment 5 bases; nucleotides outside the gene matches: 6.

This chain uses TRBV6-1 with TRBJ2-7; weak D call: TRBD1 (6 bases). Germline values: CDR1 MNHNS, CDR2 SASEGT. This CDR3 contains 13 residues. The ends were cut back, 3 bases at V and 3 bases at J, with 9 bases in the middle. The CDR3 coding sequence is TGTGCCAGCAGTGAGGTCAGGGGCTACGAGCAGTACTTC. Translation gives CASSEVRGYEQYF.

V gene TRBV7-9 combines with J gene TRBJ1-2; D perhaps matches TRBD1 (5 bases). The CDR3 is 13 amino acids. Per germline, CDR1 SEHNR and CDR2 FQNEAQ (reference sequence). V shed 3 bases and J shed 6 bases, with 11 bases lying between them. The CDR3 region is CASSFAQGNGYTF. CDR3 coding DNA: TGTGCCAGCAGCTTCGCCCAGGGAAATGGCTACACCTTC.

The chain joins TRBV28 to TRBJ2-2; the D gene is possibly TRBD2 (5 bases). Trimming removed 4 bases from V and 4 bases from J, with 10 bases in between. CDR3 size: 14 residues. Germline-derived CDR1 and CDR2 are MDHEN and SYDVKM. The CDR3 DNA sequence: TGTGCCAGCAGTTCTAGAGGGCGCACCGGGGAGCTGTTTTTT. Its translation: CASSSRGRTGELFF.

The chain combines TRBV27 with TRBJ2-7; D possibly corresponds to TRBD1 (6 bases). Germline V gene sequence: CDR1 MNHEY, CDR2 SMNVEV (reference sequence). The CDR3 extends over 11 amino acids. V was shortened by 4 bases and J by 7 bases, with 8 bases between the two germline ends. The CDR3 nucleotides read TGTGCCAGCAGTTCTCAGGGGGAGCAGTACTTC. This translates into CASSSQGEQYF.

The chain links TRBV5-1 to TRBJ2-1, with 7 positions matching TRBD1. The ends lost 0 bases at V and 5 bases at J; junction bases unmatched: 11. This CDR3 is built from 17 residues. CDR1 and CDR2 from the germline V gene are SGHRS and YFSETQ. CDR3 sequence: CASSLGRPDRVDNEQFF. The CDR3 DNA sequence: TGCGCCAGCAGCTTGGGGCGCCCCGACAGGGTGGACAATGAGCAGTTCTTC.

The chain is built from TRBV27 and TRBJ2-5, with 7 bases that match TRBD2. The trim removed 1 base at V and 4 bases at J, leaving 0 bases unmatched. Germline V lookup: CDR1 MNHEY, CDR2 SMNVEV (reference sequence). The CDR3 runs 13 residues. In DNA form, the CDR3 reads TGTGCCAGCAGTTTATGGGGGGGAGAGACCCAGTACTTC. Its protein is CASSLWGGETQYF.

The chain joins TRBV7-9 to TRBJ2-1; the D gene is possibly TRBD2 (5 bases). Germline assignment: CDR1 SEHNR and CDR2 FQNEAQ (reference sequence). The CDR3 has 14 residues. Trimming took 2 bases from V and 3 from J, leaving 8 bases between them. The CDR3 bases are TGTGCCAGCAGCTTAAGAGCGGTCTACAATGAGCAGTTCTTC. It specifies CASSLRAVYNEQFF.

V usage is TRBV2 and J usage is TRBJ2-5, with D unclear. The last part of the DNA fits TRBJ2-7 better; the J call may be wrong. Germline V gives CDR1 SNHLY, CDR2 FYNNEI. The CDR3 covers 14 residues. This CDR3 is CASSEPSALYEQYF. The CDR3 DNA is TGTGCCAGCAGTGAACCCAGCGCACTCTACGAGCAGTACTTC.

The chain carries TRBV10-1 and TRBJ2-3; TRBD1 might be the D (6 bases). Germline loops: CDR1 WNHNN, CDR2 SYGVQD (reference sequence). This CDR3 contains 11 residues. Trimming stripped 10 bases from V and 5 bases from J, with 10 bases between. Written as DNA, the CDR3 is TGCGCCACTGCACAGGGAGATACGCAGTATTTT. This sequence encodes CATAQGDTQYF.